These 27 T cell receptor beta chains were all obtained from the same sample, sequenced in a study of T cell changes during pregnancy in multiple sclerosis. Profiled with immunoSEQ multiplex PCR; TCRdb holds only in-frame clones, not every one. The table records 50,000 to 65,000 clones, about 93% of them present only once. Material: CD8+ T cells from peripheral blood mononuclear cells, obtained in the second trimester of pregnancy. The source of these receptors is a female donor with multiple sclerosis, enrolled in a pregnancy study.

The V and J genes are TRBV30 and TRBJ2-7; weak D call: TRBD1 (6 bases). The CDR3 totals 12 residues. Deletions cut 8 bases from V and 5 bases from J, with 16 bases between. The germline V gene has CDR1 GTSNPN and CDR2 SVGIG (reference sequence). The CDR3 DNA follows: TGTGCCCGCTCCCTTGACAGGCACGAGCAGTACTTC. Translation: CARSLDRHEQYF.

This chain uses TRBV30 with TRBJ2-1, with TRBD2 matching over 10 bases. J gave up 8 bases and V 1 base, and 8 bases lay outside the gene matches. Per the germline V gene, CDR1 is GTSNPN and CDR2 is SVGIG (reference sequence). The CDR3 length is 15 residues. The CDR3 nucleotides are TGTGCCTGGAGTGAGTGGGCTAGCGGGAGCTATGAGCAGTTCTTC. Translated, it gives CAWSEWASGSYEQFF.

This clone was counted once. CDR3 sequence (DNA): TGTGCCACCCAATCACACGGCGACTACTACGAGCAGTACTTC. Translated, it gives CATQSHGDYYEQYF. V is TRBV15 and J is TRBJ2-7; possible D gene TRBD2, 5 bases. Looked up from germline, CDR1 is LNHNV and CDR2 is YYDKDF (reference sequence). The CDR3 consists of 14 residues. V shed 8 bases and J shed 3 bases, with 17 bases lying between them. Together with reference TRBV15 and TRBJ2-7, the CDR3 gives the full variable domain: DAMVIQNPRYQVTQFGKPVTLSCSQTLNHNVMYWYQQKSSQAPKLLFHYYDKDFNNEADTPDNFQSRRPNTSFCFLDIRSPGLGDTAMYLCATQSHGDYYEQYFGPGTRLTVT.

This clone was seen only a few times. The J gene is TRBJ2-7, the V gene TRBV10-3, with TRBD2 identical over 9 bases. Germline V gene data show CDR1 as ENHRY and CDR2 as SYGVKD. With V trimmed by 5 bases and J by 3 bases, 11 bases remained unmatched. The CDR3 has 16 amino acids. The CDR3 protein is CAISSSNSGSSYEQYF. The CDR3 nucleotides read TGTGCCATCAGTTCCTCGAATAGCGGGAGTAGCTACGAGCAGTACTTC.

The chain links TRBV27 to TRBJ1-1, with D possibly matching TRBD1 (5 bases). Germline loops: CDR1 MNHEY, CDR2 SMNVEV (reference sequence). Trimming removed 2 bases at V and 5 bases at J, with 9 bases between. The CDR3 runs to 13 residues. This chain's CDR3 is CASSLRGVTEAFF. CDR3 DNA sequence: TGTGCCAGCAGTTTACGGGGGGTAACTGAAGCTTTCTTT.

The chain recombines TRBV19 with TRBJ1-1; D unclear. In germline, CDR1 is LNHDA, CDR2 SQIVND (reference sequence). This CDR3 region has 17 residues. V gave up 3 bases and J gave up 3 bases, with 20 bases separating them. The CDR3 nucleotides are TGTGCCAGTAGTATCTCCCACAGCTCCGTTTCTTACACTGAAGCTTTCTTT. Translation gives CASSISHSSVSYTEAFF.

This chain connects TRBV5-1 to TRBJ1-1; 9 bases line up with TRBD1. The germline CDR1 and CDR2 sequences are SGHRS and YFSETQ. Trimming cost V 2 bases and J 7 bases; bases outside gene matches: 9. The CDR3 sequence is 15 residues long. DNA for the CDR3: TGCGCCAGCAGCTTTGGACCGGGACAGGGTTTTGAAGCTTTCTTT. Its protein is CASSFGPGQGFEAFF.

The V and J genes are TRBV6-4 and TRBJ2-1; D perhaps matches TRBD2 (6 bases). The CDR3 length is 15 residues. V lost 6 bases to trimming and J lost 0 bases, with 12 bases between them. Germline V gene lookup returns CDR1 MRHNA and CDR2 SNTAGT. The CDR3 nucleotides read TGTGCCAGCAGGCAACTAGCTCACTCCTACAATGAGCAGTTCTTC. This encodes CASRQLAHSYNEQFF.

The chain is built from TRBV4-1 and TRBJ2-7; D gene ambiguous. This CDR3 comprises 14 residues. V lost 0 bases and J 1 base, leaving 7 bases between the germline ends. CDR1 MGHRA and CDR2 YSYEKL come from the germline V gene. CDR3 protein: CASSQDPGSYEQYF. The CDR3 DNA sequence: TGCGCCAGCAGCCAAGACCCGGGTTCCTACGAGCAGTACTTC.

This clone was recorded a few times. Written as DNA, the CDR3 is TGTGCCAGCCGTATCTCCAATGAGCAGTTCTTC. Translation: CASRISNEQFF. The chain joins TRBV5-5 to TRBJ2-1; D gene uncertain. V was pared by 7 bases and J by 6 bases, with 8 bases between. Germline V gene data show CDR1 as SGHKS and CDR2 as YYEKEE (reference sequence). The CDR3 sequence is 11 residues long.

The gene calls are TRBV9 and TRBJ2-1; 7 bases map to TRBD1. This CDR3 comprises 14 residues. V shed 3 bases and J 7 bases; nucleotides not matched to a gene: 7. Germline V gives CDR1 SGDLS, CDR2 YYNGEE. The DNA of the CDR3 is TGTGCCAGCAGCGACCATCGGGACAGAAATGAGCAGTTCTTC. It translates to CASSDHRDRNEQFF.

The chain has TRBV19 and TRBJ1-1, with D possibly TRBD1 on 6 matching bases. This CDR3 comprises 14 residues. Germline CDR1 and CDR2: LNHDA and SQIVND (reference sequence). Trimming took off 5 bases at V and 4 bases at J, with 14 bases between the two ends. DNA of the CDR3: TGTGCCAGTAGTTATACAGGGTTGGGCACTGAAGCTTTCTTT. It codes for CASSYTGLGTEAFF.

The V gene is TRBV10-3, the J gene TRBJ2-4, with 11 bases matching TRBD2. CDR1 ENHRY and CDR2 SYGVKD come from the germline V gene. CDR3 length equals 18 residues. J was trimmed by 0 bases and V by 2 bases; bases with no gene match: 6. The CDR3 DNA is TGTGCCATCAGTGAGGAGGTAGCGGGAGGGTTAGCCAAAAACATTCAGTACTTC. Translated, it gives CAISEEVAGGLAKNIQYF.

V is TRBV7-9 and J is TRBJ2-2, with TRBD2 identical over 8 bases. CDR1 is SEHNR, CDR2 FQNEAQ, per germline (reference sequence). The CDR3 runs 14 residues. After removal of 4 bases from V and 5 bases from J, the junction contained 3 bases not matched to a gene. In DNA, the CDR3 is TGTGCCAGCAGCTGGGCGGGAGGAACCGGGGAGCTGTTTTTT. Its protein product is CASSWAGGTGELFF.

V gene TRBV10-2 combines with J gene TRBJ2-3; no clear D gene. From germline, CDR1 is WSHSY and CDR2 SAAADI. The CDR3 spans 13 residues. V gave up 1 base and J gave up 2 bases, with 4 bases separating them. CDR3 amino acids: CASSELDTDTQYF. In nucleotides, the CDR3 is TGCGCCAGCAGTGAGTTAGACACAGATACGCAGTATTTT.

The CDR3 coding sequence is TGTGCCAGCCGGGACAGGGGGTACAATGAGCAGTTCTTC. It specifies CASRDRGYNEQFF. The chain combines TRBV19 with TRBJ2-1; 11 bases agree with TRBD1. Germline V gene data show CDR1 as LNHDA and CDR2 as SQIVND (reference sequence). J gave up 4 bases and V 9 bases, and 2 bases lay outside the gene matches. This CDR3 has 13 amino acids.

The gene calls are TRBV9 and TRBJ1-2; tentative D call: TRBD1 (6 bases). V lost 1 base and J lost 4, with 11 bases in between. The CDR3 loop spans 14 amino acids. Germline CDR1 reads SGDLS; CDR2 reads YYNGEE. CDR3 nucleotides: TGTGCCAGCAGCGTAAGTGGGGGCGGCTATGGCTACACCTTC. Amino acids: CASSVSGGGYGYTF. The full variable domain, rest sourced from reference TRBV9 and TRBJ1-2, is DSGVTQTPKHLITATGQRVTLRCSPRSGDLSVYWYQQSLDQGLQFLIQYYNGEERAKGNILERFSAQQFPDLHSELNLSSLELGDSALYFCASSVSGGGYGYTFGSGTRLTVV.

CDR3 nucleotide sequence: TGTGCCAGCAGCGCCCCTCGGGGTGAAAAACTGTTTTTT. As protein: CASSAPRGEKLFF. This sequence joins TRBV9 and TRBJ1-4, with unresolved D. The CDR3 covers 13 residues. Trimming shortened V by 3 bases and J by 7 bases, and 10 bases separated the two germline ends. The germline V gene has CDR1 SGDLS and CDR2 YYNGEE.

This chain joins TRBV9 and TRBJ2-1; TRBD2 matches 7 bases. Germline CDR1 reads SGDLS; CDR2 reads YYNGEE. CDR3 length: 15 residues. Trimming removed 3 bases from V and 6 bases from J; junction bases left unmatched: 9. The CDR3 DNA follows: TGTGCCAGCAGCGCACTAGGCCTAGCGGCCAATGAGCAGTTCTTC. Protein sequence: CASSALGLAANEQFF.

The V and J genes are TRBV29-1 and TRBJ2-1; D remains ambiguous. Trimming took off 1 base at V and 0 bases at J, with 10 bases between the two ends. The CDR3 totals 15 residues. The germline gives CDR1 SQVTM, CDR2 ANQGSEA. In DNA form, the CDR3 reads TGCAGCGTTGAAGGATTCCCCGGCTCCTACAATGAGCAGTTCTTC. It yields the protein CSVEGFPGSYNEQFF.

The rearrangement joins TRBV19 to TRBJ2-3; TRBD2 matches at 8 bases. J gave up 6 bases and V 3 bases, and 2 bases lay outside the gene matches. Germline V lookup: CDR1 LNHDA, CDR2 SQIVND (reference sequence). CDR3 length equals 13 residues. CDR3 region: CASSMTSADTQYF. CDR3 nucleotides: TGTGCCAGTAGTATGACTAGCGCCGATACGCAGTATTTT.

The rearrangement joins TRBV7-8 to TRBJ1-5; D is perhaps TRBD1 (6 bases). Trimming removed 1 base at V and 9 bases at J, with 16 bases between. Looked up from germline, CDR1 is SGHVS and CDR2 is FQNEAQ. The CDR3 is made up of 15 amino acids. The CDR3 here is CASSLGDKGLTPQHF. The CDR3 DNA is TGTGCCAGCAGCTTAGGGGACAAAGGACTTACGCCCCAGCATTTT.

J is TRBJ2-1 and V is TRBV7-9, with TRBD2 matching over 10 bases. The V gene end was trimmed by 5 bases and the J gene end by 4 bases; junction bases not matched to a gene: 11. The germline CDR1 and CDR2 sequences are SEHNR and FQNEAQ (reference sequence). The CDR3 is 17 residues long. The CDR3 DNA follows: TGTGCCAGCAGCCCCCGGGTAGCGGGAGGACGGTACAATGAGCAGTTCTTC. It codes for CASSPRVAGGRYNEQFF.

This chain uses TRBV14 with TRBJ2-7; 10 bases are shared with TRBD1. V shed 1 base and J 2 bases; nucleotides not matched to a gene: 8. CDR1 and CDR2 from the germline V gene are SGHDN and FVKESK. CDR3 length: 17 residues. The chain's CDR3 is CASSQGWGQGHPYEQYF. Written as DNA, the CDR3 is TGTGCCAGCAGCCAAGGTTGGGGACAGGGGCATCCCTACGAGCAGTACTTC.

Worth noting for this clone: Other DNA sequences of this sample code for an identical CDR3. The rearrangement uses TRBV18 and TRBJ1-4; the match to TRBD1 covers 10 bases. This CDR3 comprises 15 residues. Looked up from germline, CDR1 is KGHSH and CDR2 is LQKENI. V shed 2 bases, J shed 11 bases, and the junction held 8 bases outside the gene matches. CDR3 protein: CASSPGTGTGDKLFF. DNA of the CDR3: TGTGCCAGCTCACCAGGAACCGGGACAGGGGACAAACTGTTTTTT.

The gene calls are TRBV27 and TRBJ2-7; D is possibly TRBD2 (5 bases). Deletions cut 2 bases from V and 3 bases from J, with 17 bases between. This CDR3 region has 16 residues. Germline values: CDR1 MNHEY, CDR2 SMNVEV (reference sequence). This chain's CDR3 is CASSLGVAGPVYEQYF. The CDR3 DNA reads TGTGCCAGCAGTTTAGGTGTGGCGGGTCCGGTCTACGAGCAGTACTTC.

This chain connects TRBV5-1 to TRBJ2-1; no reliable D call. Germline V lookup: CDR1 SGHRS, CDR2 YFSETQ. Trimming stripped 0 bases from V and 2 bases from J, with 9 bases between. The CDR3 has 15 residues. The chain's CDR3 is CASSLASETYNEQFF. In DNA form, the CDR3 reads TGCGCCAGCAGCTTGGCCTCAGAAACCTACAATGAGCAGTTCTTC.